This record concerns one T cell receptor (beta chain) sequence. The sample originates from a study of shared clonotypes between healthy human individuals. V lost 1 base and J 0 bases, leaving 12 bases between the germline ends. The CDR3 sequence is 16 residues long. Germline lookup yields CDR1 MNHEY and CDR2 SVGAGI. Each sorted subset replicate got 200 ng genomic DNA, 30,000 or so genomes. Measured with immunoSEQ multiplex PCR; TCRdb has only the in-frame clones, and not every one. The profile shows some 2,400,000 clones, approximately 96% of them singletons. The sequenced sample was naive CD4+ T cells sorted from blood. As to subset: CD45RA+ positively selected. The TCR was taken from a young man in good health. The V call is TRBV6-5, the J call TRBJ2-5; the D is unclear. CDR3 in DNA: TGTGCCAGCAGTTACTTTCGGGCCGGGTACCAAGAGACCCAGTACTTC. Its translation: CASSYFRAGYQETQYF.